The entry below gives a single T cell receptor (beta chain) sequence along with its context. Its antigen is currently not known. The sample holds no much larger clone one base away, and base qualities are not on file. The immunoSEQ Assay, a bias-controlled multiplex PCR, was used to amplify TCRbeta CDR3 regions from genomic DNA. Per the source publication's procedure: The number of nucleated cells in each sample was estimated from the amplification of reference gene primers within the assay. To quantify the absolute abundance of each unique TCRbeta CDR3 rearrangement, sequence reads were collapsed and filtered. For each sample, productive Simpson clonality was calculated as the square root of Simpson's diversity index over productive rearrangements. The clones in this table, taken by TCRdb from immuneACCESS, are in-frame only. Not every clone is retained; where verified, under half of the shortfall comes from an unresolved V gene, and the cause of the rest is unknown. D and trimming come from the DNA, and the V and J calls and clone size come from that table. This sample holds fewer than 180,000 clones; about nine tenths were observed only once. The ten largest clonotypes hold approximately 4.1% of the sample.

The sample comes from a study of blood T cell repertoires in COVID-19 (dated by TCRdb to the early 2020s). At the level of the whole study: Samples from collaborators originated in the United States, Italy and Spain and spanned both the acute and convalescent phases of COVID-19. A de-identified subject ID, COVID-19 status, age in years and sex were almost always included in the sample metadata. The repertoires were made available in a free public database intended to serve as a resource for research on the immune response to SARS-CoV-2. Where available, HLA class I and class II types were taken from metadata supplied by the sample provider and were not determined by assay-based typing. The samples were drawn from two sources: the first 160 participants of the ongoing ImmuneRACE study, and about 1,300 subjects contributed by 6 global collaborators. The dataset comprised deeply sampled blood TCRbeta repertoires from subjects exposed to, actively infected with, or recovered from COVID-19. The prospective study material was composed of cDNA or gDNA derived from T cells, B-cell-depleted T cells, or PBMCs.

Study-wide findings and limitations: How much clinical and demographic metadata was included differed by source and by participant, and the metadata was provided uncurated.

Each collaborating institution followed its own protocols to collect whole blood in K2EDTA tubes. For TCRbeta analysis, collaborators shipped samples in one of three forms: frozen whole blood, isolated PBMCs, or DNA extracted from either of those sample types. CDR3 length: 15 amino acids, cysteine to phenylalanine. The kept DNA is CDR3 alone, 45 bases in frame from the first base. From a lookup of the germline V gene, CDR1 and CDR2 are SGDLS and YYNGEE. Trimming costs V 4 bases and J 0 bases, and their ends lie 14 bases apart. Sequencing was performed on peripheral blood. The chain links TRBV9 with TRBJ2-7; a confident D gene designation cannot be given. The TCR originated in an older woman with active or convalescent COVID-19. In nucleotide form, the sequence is TGTGCCAGCAGCCCCTTATCAGGCAGCTCCTACGAGCAGTACTTC. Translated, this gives CASSPLSGSSYEQYF.